This T cell receptor beta chain is drawn from a study of T cell repertoires in cytomegalovirus infection. This clonotype turned up a few times. Its antigen is not known. Germline V gene data show CDR1 as SEHNR and CDR2 as FQNEAQ (reference sequence). The CDR3 is 15 residues long. With 5 bases clipped from V and 2 bases from J, the junction kept 4 bases outside the gene matches. Study-level points and caveats: The response measured ex vivo was dominated by TCR beta clonotypes (HLA-C-restricted and CMV-specific).

TCRdb ran MiXCR on the reads and lists one entry per CDR3 protein. Seen here are approximately 1,000,000 distinct CDR3 sequences, roughly 30% observed once, and the top ten hold around an eighth. The chain links TRBV7-9 to TRBJ1-4, with 8 positions matching TRBD1. The source was cultured CD8+ T cells from PBMCs, collected from culture after CMV antigen stimulation. The sequence was obtained from a human donor in good health (CMV status not recorded). Some clones in this sample may be carry-over from other donors' samples. The CDR3 DNA reads TGTGCCAGCAGCGACGGGACAGGCACTAATGAAAAACTGTTTTTT. Encoded protein: CASSDGTGTNEKLFF.